The clone carrying this T cell receptor beta chain appeared a few times. Trimming removed 0 bases from V and 3 bases from J, with 9 bases in between. Germline CDR1 DFQATT, CDR2 SNEGSKA (reference sequence). The CDR3 is 14 amino acids. TCRdb processed the RT-PCR reads anew with MiXCR; each CDR3 protein has one entry. Of around 540,000 distinct CDR3 sequences listed, roughly 10% were seen once; the top ten hold about a tenth. These data come from a study of response to subunit inactivated influenza vaccine. The rearrangement joins TRBV20-1 to TRBJ2-1; unclear D gene. The receptor was isolated from a man aged 50-59 years who received an inactivated influenza vaccine. Source: PBMCs from blood, taken on the day of vaccination. This chain's CDR3 is CSARDRVNYNEQFF. CDR3 DNA: TGCAGTGCTAGAGATAGGGTAAACTACAATGAGCAGTTCTTC.